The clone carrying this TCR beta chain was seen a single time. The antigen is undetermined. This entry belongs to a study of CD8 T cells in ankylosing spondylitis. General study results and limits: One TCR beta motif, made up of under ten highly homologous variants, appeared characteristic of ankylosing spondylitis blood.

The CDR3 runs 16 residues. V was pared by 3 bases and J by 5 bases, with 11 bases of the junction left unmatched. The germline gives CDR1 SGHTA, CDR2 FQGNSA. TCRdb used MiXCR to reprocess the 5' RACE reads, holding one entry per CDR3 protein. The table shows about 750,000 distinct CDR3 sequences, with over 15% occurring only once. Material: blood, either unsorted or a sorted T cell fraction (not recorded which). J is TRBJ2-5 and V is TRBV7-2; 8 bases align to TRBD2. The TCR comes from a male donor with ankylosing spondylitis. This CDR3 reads CASSFYTAGGGETQYF. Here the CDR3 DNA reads TGTGCCAGCAGCTTTTATACCGCGGGAGGAGGGGAGACCCAGTACTTC.